Below are 29 T cell receptor beta chains sequenced from a single sample in a study of response to subunit inactivated influenza vaccine. Each CDR3 protein is one row after TCRdb ran MiXCR on the RT-PCR reads. This sample has hundreds of thousands of distinct CDR3 sequences; 14% occur once, and the top ten carry 6.5% to 8.5%. The sample in question was PBMCs from blood, obtained 14 to 15 days before vaccination. The receptors here all came from a man between 45 and 60 years old who received an inactivated influenza vaccine.

This clonotype was recorded a few times. The V call is TRBV20-1, the J call TRBJ2-1; 11 nucleotides line up with TRBD2. CDR1 is DFQATT, CDR2 SNEGSKA, per germline (reference sequence). Trimming at V came to 3 bases and at J to 9 bases, leaving 16 bases not matched to a gene. The CDR3 has 17 amino acids. Written as DNA, the CDR3 is TGCAGTGCTAGGGGAACCGGGACTAGCGGCAAGAGGGGTGAGCAGTTCTTC. Translation gives CSARGTGTSGKRGEQFF.

This chain uses TRBV6-1 with TRBJ2-2, with 12 bases matching TRBD1. This CDR3 comprises 18 residues. CDR1 and CDR2 (germline): MNHNS, SASEGT. V trimming: 8 bases; J trimming: 6 bases; junction bases outside the gene matches: 16. The CDR3 sequence is CASATRDRGRVAPGELFF. CDR3 sequence (DNA): TGTGCCAGCGCTACCCGGGACAGGGGGCGCGTTGCCCCCGGGGAGCTGTTTTTT.

The rearrangement links TRBV6-2 or TRBV6-3 to TRBJ2-5; D gene uncertain. This CDR3 spans 14 amino acids. The germline gives CDR1 MNHEY, CDR2 SVGEGT. V lost 6 bases and J lost 5, with 16 bases in between. CDR3 sequence reads: CASSSLRRWETQYF. The CDR3 DNA reads TGTGCCAGCAGCTCACTCCGCCGATGGGAGACCCAGTACTTC.

The J gene is TRBJ1-1, the V gene TRBV7-3; the D is unclear. This CDR3 is built from 13 residues. The ends were cut back, 0 bases at V and 6 bases at J, with 8 bases in the middle. Germline assignment: CDR1 SGHTA and CDR2 FQGTGA. The CDR3 coding sequence is TGTGCCAGCAGCTTAACTGGAGTCTCTGAAGCTTTCTTT. Translating gives CASSLTGVSEAFF.

This chain links TRBV27 with TRBJ1-1; tentatively, D is TRBD1 (5 bases). Trimming stripped 6 bases from V and 2 bases from J, with 25 bases between. Germline-derived CDR1 and CDR2 are MNHEY and SMNVEV (reference sequence). The CDR3 runs 18 residues. CDR3 coding DNA: TGTGCCAGCAGCCCCGACAGTCGGTTGTCCAAAGCCAACACTGAAGCTTTCTTT. Its translation is CASSPDSRLSKANTEAFF.

The V gene is TRBV20-1, the J gene TRBJ1-5; D not resolved. CDR3 size: 15 residues. V was shortened by 3 bases and J by 1 base, with 13 bases between the two germline ends. CDR1 and CDR2 (germline): DFQATT, SNEGSKA (reference sequence). The CDR3 DNA follows: TGCAGTGCTAGCCGGGGAGCCAGGAGCAATCAGCCCCAGCATTTT. Translation gives CSASRGARSNQPQHF.

This clonotype turned up a few times. The chain has TRBV6-2 or TRBV6-3 and TRBJ2-7; 7 nucleotides align to TRBD2. The V gene's germline CDR1 is MNHEY and CDR2 SVGEGT. The CDR3 totals 16 residues. V shed 7 bases, J shed 1 base, and the junction held 13 bases outside the gene matches. CDR3 DNA: TGTGCCAGCACCCACAGTCGTGGGGGGGGTTCCTACGAGCAGTACTTC. Its protein product is CASTHSRGGGSYEQYF.

The CDR3 DNA sequence: TGTGCCAGCAGCTTAGCGGGGGGGACAGCTATCTACAATGAGCAGTTCTTC. Protein sequence: CASSLAGGTAIYNEQFF. V is TRBV7-9 and J is TRBJ2-1; either TRBD1 or TRBD2 may fit D (7 bases each). Germline CDR1 is SEHNR and CDR2 is FQNEAQ (reference sequence). The CDR3 is made up of 17 amino acids. The V and J ends lost 0 bases and 3 bases respectively, with 15 bases between them. Combining the CDR3 with reference TRBV7-9 and TRBJ2-1 gives the whole variable domain DTGVSQNPRHKITKRGQNVTFRCDPISEHNRLYWYRQTLGQGPEFLTYFQNEAQLEKSRLLSDRFSAERPKGSFSTLEIQRTEQGDSAMYLCASSLAGGTAIYNEQFFGPGTRLTVL.

This clonotype was counted between two and nine times. This chain links TRBV20-1 with TRBJ2-1, with 13 bases identical to TRBD2. Germline values: CDR1 DFQATT, CDR2 SNEGSKA (reference sequence). V lost 5 bases, J lost 5 bases, and 3 bases stayed unmatched. CDR3 length equals 14 residues. CDR3 in DNA: TGCAGTGCTTTCGGACTAGCGGGGGACAATGAGCAGTTCTTC. It specifies CSAFGLAGDNEQFF.

The rearrangement joins TRBV12-3 or TRBV12-4 to TRBJ1-5, with D possibly TRBD1 on 6 matching bases. The CDR3 totals 14 residues. V was clipped by 5 bases and J by 1 base, with 9 bases between them. The CDR3, as DNA: TGTGCCAGCAGTGGAGGGGGAAGCAATCAGCCCCAGCATTTT. It codes for CASSGGGSNQPQHF.

Ten or more counts support this clonotype. The chain links TRBV29-1 to TRBJ2-2, with 11 bases aligning to TRBD2. The germline V gene has CDR1 SQVTM and CDR2 ANQGSEA. The CDR3 runs 15 residues. With 4 bases clipped from V and 6 bases from J, the junction kept 7 bases outside the gene matches. CDR3 sequence (DNA): TGCAGCGTTGCGTGGAGTAGCGGGAGGGCCGGGGAGCTGTTTTTT. Residues: CSVAWSSGRAGELFF.

This rearrangement joins TRBV6-2 or TRBV6-3 to TRBJ2-1, with 9 bases that match TRBD2. This CDR3 contains 17 residues. The germline CDR1 and CDR2 sequences are MNHEY and SVGEGT. With 7 bases clipped from V and 5 bases from J, the junction kept 15 bases outside the gene matches. The CDR3 DNA reads TGTGCCAGCACCACACGAAGACTAGCGGTACAAAACAATGAGCAGTTCTTC. Protein product: CASTTRRLAVQNNEQFF.

This clonotype came up a few times. The chain combines TRBV27 with TRBJ2-1; 11 positions match TRBD2. Germline trimming cut 5 bases from V and 4 bases from J; bases unmatched to any gene: 1. The CDR3 is made up of 14 amino acids. Germline V gene sequence: CDR1 MNHEY, CDR2 SMNVEV (reference sequence). The CDR3 nucleotides are TGTGCCAGCAGTGCTAGCGGGAGGTACAATGAGCAGTTCTTC. Its protein is CASSASGRYNEQFF.

This clonotype came up a few times. The rearrangement links TRBV20-1 to TRBJ1-5; 7 nucleotides line up with TRBD1. V gave up 6 bases and J gave up 2 bases; unmatched junction bases: 7. CDR3 length: 14 amino acids. Germline V gene data show CDR1 as DFQATT and CDR2 as SNEGSKA (reference sequence). CDR3: CSAETGVGNQPQHF. In DNA form, the CDR3 reads TGCAGTGCGGAAACAGGGGTCGGCAATCAGCCCCAGCATTTT.

This clonotype was picked up a small number of times. This rearrangement joins TRBV20-1 to TRBJ2-1; TRBD2 agrees at 12 bases. The CDR3 length is 17 residues. Germline lookup yields CDR1 DFQATT and CDR2 SNEGSKA (reference sequence). V trimming: 2 bases; J trimming: 7 bases; junction bases outside the gene matches: 12. The CDR3 sequence is CSARSLAGGGRLNEQFF. CDR3 DNA sequence: TGCAGTGCTAGAAGTCTAGCGGGGGGGGGAAGACTAAATGAGCAGTTCTTC.

This chain uses TRBV19 with TRBJ2-7; D could derive from TRBD1 or TRBD2 (5 bases each). Germline V lookup: CDR1 LNHDA, CDR2 SQIVND (reference sequence). The V gene lost 1 base and the J gene lost 6 bases, with 13 bases spanning the gap. This CDR3 has 14 residues. The CDR3 loop is CASSIARGTGEQYF. CDR3 in DNA: TGTGCCAGTAGTATAGCCCGAGGGACCGGCGAGCAGTACTTC.

V usage is TRBV12-3 or TRBV12-4 and J usage is TRBJ2-7; weak D call: TRBD1 (6 bases). Trimming left V 6 bases short and J 3 bases short, with 12 bases between. The CDR3 is 13 residues long. The CDR3 sequence: CASRGTSDYEQYF. The CDR3 DNA is TGTGCCAGCAGAGGGACATCCGACTACGAGCAGTACTTC.

A few counts support this clonotype. A single base separates this from a much larger clone, so it may be a read error. The CDR3 coding sequence is TGTGCCAGCACTGGGACAGGGTCCTACGAGCAGTACTTC. Translating it yields CASTGTGSYEQYF. The J gene is TRBJ2-7, the V gene TRBV28; 9 bases agree with TRBD1. Germline trimming cut 7 bases from V and 1 base from J; bases unmatched to any gene: 2. The length of the CDR3 is 13 residues. Looked up from germline, CDR1 is MDHEN and CDR2 is SYDVKM.

This clonotype was seen only a few times. The gene calls are TRBV7-2 and TRBJ2-7; D might be TRBD1 (6 bases). V was shortened by 5 bases and J by 6 bases, with 11 bases between the two germline ends. Germline V gives CDR1 SGHTA, CDR2 FQGNSA. The CDR3 extends over 12 amino acids. The CDR3 sequence is CASSATGIEQYF. The CDR3 DNA follows: TGTGCCAGCAGCGCAACAGGGATCGAGCAGTACTTC.

This chain uses TRBV12-3 or TRBV12-4 with TRBJ2-7, with 14 bases that match TRBD2. The CDR3 runs to 16 residues. J was trimmed by 6 bases and V by 5 bases; bases with no gene match: 9. CDR3 bases: TGTGCCAGCAGTCTGGGGACTAGCGGGAGATTGGTCGAGCAGTACTTC. Amino acids: CASSLGTSGRLVEQYF.

This clonotype was picked up a small number of times. The rearrangement joins TRBV7-2 to TRBJ1-3; no reliable D call. The CDR3 covers 17 residues. CDR1 and CDR2 (germline): SGHTA, FQGNSA. V lost 0 bases and J lost 4, with 16 bases in between. For the CDR3, the DNA is TGTGCCAGCAGCTTAGCGCGCCATGGCCAAGGCGGAAACACCATATATTTT. This gives the protein CASSLARHGQGGNTIYF.

The chain employs TRBV3-1 and TRBJ2-1; the match to TRBD2 covers 16 bases. V lost 4 bases to trimming and J lost 9 bases; unmatched junction nucleotides: 12. This CDR3 has 18 amino acids. Per germline, CDR1 LGHDT and CDR2 YNNKEL (reference sequence). The CDR3 region has the DNA TGTGCCAGCAGCCCGGGACTAGCGGGAGGGCGGTCCTTCGGTGAGCAGTTCTTC. This encodes CASSPGLAGGRSFGEQFF.

V usage is TRBV4-1 and J usage is TRBJ2-7; 9 bases align to TRBD1. With V trimmed by 0 bases and J by 7 bases, 7 bases remained unmatched. CDR1 is MGHRA and CDR2 is YSYEKL in the germline V gene. CDR3 length equals 15 residues. The CDR3 DNA is TGCGCCAGCAGCCAAGATGATAACAGGGGGCGGGAGCAGTACTTC. This codes for CASSQDDNRGREQYF.

The chain recombines TRBV5-1 with TRBJ2-5; D gene ambiguous. Germline V lookup: CDR1 SGHRS, CDR2 YFSETQ. There are 16 residues in the CDR3. V gave up 1 base and J gave up 0 bases, with 13 bases separating them. CDR3 bases: TGCGCCAGCAGCTTGAACGTGGTTGGGAACCAAGAGACCCAGTACTTC. Translation gives CASSLNVVGNQETQYF.

This clonotype was counted at least ten times. The chain carries TRBV3-1 and TRBJ2-6, with 9 bases that match TRBD1. The germline V gene encodes CDR1 LGHDT and CDR2 YNNKEL (reference sequence). The CDR3 covers 17 residues. Trimming cost V 1 base and J 2 bases; bases outside gene matches: 3. CDR3 bases: TGTGCCAGCAGCCAAGGGACAGGGGTTGCTGGGGCCAACGTCCTGACTTTC. Translated: CASSQGTGVAGANVLTF.

The sample holds a few counts of this clonotype. The V call is TRBV10-3, the J call TRBJ1-1, with 7 bases fitting TRBD1. Trimming removed 5 bases from V and 1 base from J; junction bases left unmatched: 4. The CDR3 extends over 14 amino acids. Looked up from germline, CDR1 is ENHRY and CDR2 is SYGVKD. CDR3 protein: CAISRQGTNTEAFF. The CDR3 DNA sequence: TGTGCCATCAGTAGACAGGGCACGAACACTGAAGCTTTCTTT.

This clonotype was observed a handful of times. J is TRBJ2-1 and V is TRBV20-1; 15 nucleotides line up with TRBD2. Per the germline V gene, CDR1 is DFQATT and CDR2 is SNEGSKA (reference sequence). J lost 4 bases, V lost 5 bases, and 12 bases had no gene match. The CDR3 totals 18 residues. The CDR3 here is CSALRTSGGVMGYNEQFF. The CDR3 bases are TGCAGTGCTCTTCGGACTAGCGGGGGGGTTATGGGGTACAATGAGCAGTTCTTC.

This clonotype was picked up many times. The gene calls are TRBV12-3 or TRBV12-4 and TRBJ1-1, with 9 positions matching TRBD1. The CDR3 covers 13 residues. The V and J ends lost 3 bases and 13 bases, in that order; junction bases with no gene match: 9. The CDR3 nucleotides are TGTGCCAGCAGTTTGGGCCGGGACAGGGAGGTTTTCTTT. It translates to CASSLGRDREVFF.

The V and J genes are TRBV12-3 or TRBV12-4 and TRBJ2-7, with 12 nucleotides matching TRBD2. V gave up 4 bases and J gave up 3 bases; unmatched junction bases: 4. CDR3 length: 15 amino acids. This CDR3 is CASSWRTSGNYEQYF. Here the CDR3 DNA reads TGTGCCAGCAGTTGGAGGACTAGCGGGAACTACGAGCAGTACTTC.